This TCR beta chain was captured in a study of cytomegalovirus exposure and HLA in healthy donors. The study's findings and limits: A reported reduction in N-insertions relative to the 666-donor mean was seen in an Asian-associated ancestry cluster in a later analysis. Three chains tied to CMV proved CMV antigen-specific in vitro.

60 Vbeta and 13 Jbeta primers were used in PCR. The table came from immunoSEQ multiplex PCR; TCRdb's copy has only in-frame clones and leaves some out. The data show 100,000 or so clones, with 76% seen just once and approximately 3.6% held by the top ten. CDR3 size: 13 residues. V gave up 4 bases and J gave up 7 bases, with 17 bases separating them. The germline gives CDR1 SQVTM, CDR2 ANQGSEA. On this clone: Its antigen is unidentified.

Specimen: PBMCs. This sequence originates from a woman aged 45-65 years in good health and CMV-seropositive. This chain joins TRBV29-1 and TRBJ2-7; the D gene is possibly TRBD2 (6 bases). Here the CDR3 DNA reads TGCAGCGTTGGGCAGGGCCTGGCGGGAGAGCAGTACTTC. Its protein product is CSVGQGLAGEQYF.